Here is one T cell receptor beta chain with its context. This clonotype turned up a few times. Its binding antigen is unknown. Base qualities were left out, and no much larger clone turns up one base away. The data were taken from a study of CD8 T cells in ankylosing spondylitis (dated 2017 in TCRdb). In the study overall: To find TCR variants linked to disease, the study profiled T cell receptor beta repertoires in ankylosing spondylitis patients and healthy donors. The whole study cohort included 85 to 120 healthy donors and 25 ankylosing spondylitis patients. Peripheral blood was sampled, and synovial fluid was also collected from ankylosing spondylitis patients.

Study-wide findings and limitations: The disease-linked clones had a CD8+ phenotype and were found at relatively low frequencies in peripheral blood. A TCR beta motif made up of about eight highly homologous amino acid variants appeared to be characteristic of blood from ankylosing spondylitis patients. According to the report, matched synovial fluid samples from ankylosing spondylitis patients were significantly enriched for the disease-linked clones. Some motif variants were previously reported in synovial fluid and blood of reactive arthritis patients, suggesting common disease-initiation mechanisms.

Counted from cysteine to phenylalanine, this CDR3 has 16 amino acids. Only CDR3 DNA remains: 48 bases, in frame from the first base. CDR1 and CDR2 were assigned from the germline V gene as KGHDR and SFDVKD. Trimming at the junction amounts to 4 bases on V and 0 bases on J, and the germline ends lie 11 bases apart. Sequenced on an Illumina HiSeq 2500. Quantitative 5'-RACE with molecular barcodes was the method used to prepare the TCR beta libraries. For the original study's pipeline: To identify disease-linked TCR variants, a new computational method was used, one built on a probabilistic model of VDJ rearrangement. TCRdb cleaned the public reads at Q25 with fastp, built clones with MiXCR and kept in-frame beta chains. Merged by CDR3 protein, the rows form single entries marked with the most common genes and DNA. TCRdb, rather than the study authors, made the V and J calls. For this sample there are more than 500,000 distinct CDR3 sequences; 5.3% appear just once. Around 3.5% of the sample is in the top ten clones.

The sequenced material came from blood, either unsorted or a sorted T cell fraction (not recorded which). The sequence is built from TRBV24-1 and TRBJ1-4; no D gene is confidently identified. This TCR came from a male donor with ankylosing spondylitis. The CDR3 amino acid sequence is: CATSEVVPATNEKLFF. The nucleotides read TGTGCCACCAGTGAGGTGGTGCCAGCAACTAATGAAAAACTGTTTTTT.